These 17 T cell receptor beta chains share one sample of origin, sequenced in a study of naive and memory T cell subsets. Whole-study results and caveats: Especially in CD8 cells, naive repertoires contained a few larger clonotypes, possibly CD45RA-re-expressing memory cells.

No antigen is known for these receptors. The beta constant-region primer was an equimolar mix of two oligonucleotides covering TRBC1 and TRBC2. Ligated cDNA was amplified by four rounds of PCR with nested alpha and beta constant-region primers and SP2. TCRdb analysed the UMI-ligation and nested PCR reads with MiXCR anew, one entry per CDR3 protein. The sample yields some 82,000 distinct CDR3 sequences, around 10% seen once. Sequenced material: naive CD4+ T cells from blood. These receptors all stem from a human donor in good health.

This clonotype was detected only a few times. The chain couples TRBV6-2 or TRBV6-3 to TRBJ1-2; possibly TRBD1 for D (6 bases). The CDR3 covers 13 residues. V lost 5 bases and J 2 bases, leaving 9 bases between the germline ends. The V gene's germline CDR1 is MNHEY and CDR2 SVGEGT. The DNA of the CDR3 is TGTGCCAGCAGTAGGACAGTCAACTATGGCTACACCTTC. Its translation: CASSRTVNYGYTF.

In its sample, this clonotype was seen many times. The chain links TRBV12-3 or TRBV12-4 to TRBJ2-7; D is possibly TRBD1 or TRBD2 (8 bases each). Trimming removed 2 bases at V and 3 bases at J, with 20 bases between. There are 17 residues in the CDR3. The CDR3, as DNA: TGTGCCAGCAGTTTAAGGGACAGGTTAGCGGGACACTACGAGCAGTACTTC. It yields the protein CASSLRDRLAGHYEQYF.

A few counts support this clonotype. The chain's CDR3 is CASSQATFTDTQYF. In nucleotides, the CDR3 is TGTGCCAGCTCACAGGCCACATTCACAGATACGCAGTATTTT. The chain recombines TRBV18 with TRBJ2-3; D unresolved. Germline values: CDR1 KGHSH, CDR2 LQKENI. The V and J ends lost 4 bases and 2 bases respectively, with 10 bases between them. This CDR3 has 14 amino acids.

This clonotype was detected ten times or more. The rearrangement joins TRBV5-1 to TRBJ2-6, with TRBD2 matching over 7 bases. Trimming took 1 base from V and 2 from J; bases not matched to a gene: 9. Germline CDR1 is SGHRS and CDR2 is YFSETQ. This CDR3 is built from 18 residues. The CDR3 DNA reads as TGCGCCAGCAGCTTGAACGTGGTTCGGGGGGCTGGGGCCAACGTCCTGACTTTC. The encoded protein is CASSLNVVRGAGANVLTF. Together with reference TRBV5-1 and TRBJ2-6, the CDR3 gives the full variable domain: KAGVTQTPRYLIKTRGQQVTLSCSPISGHRSVSWYQQTPGQGLQFLFEYFSETQRNKGNFPGRFSGRQFSNSRSEMNVSTLELGDSALYLCASSLNVVRGAGANVLTFGAGSRLTVL.

The chain couples TRBV10-3 to TRBJ2-7, with D uncertain. The CDR3 is 13 residues long. From germline, CDR1 is ENHRY and CDR2 SYGVKD. V was shortened by 3 bases and J by 2 bases, with 8 bases between the two germline ends. CDR3 bases: TGTGCCATCAGTGATAACACCCCCTACGAGCAGTACTTC. As protein: CAISDNTPYEQYF.

V is TRBV27 and J is TRBJ1-1; no clear D gene. Germline V CDR1 and CDR2: MNHEY, SMNVEV (reference sequence). Trimming removed 5 bases from V and 0 bases from J, with 7 bases in between. The CDR3 runs 13 residues. The CDR3 here is CASSTNLNTEAFF. As DNA, the CDR3 is TGTGCCAGCAGTACCAACTTGAACACTGAAGCTTTCTTT.

The chain carries TRBV18 and TRBJ2-1; 8 bases agree with TRBD2. V lost 6 bases, J lost 6 bases, and 19 bases stayed unmatched. Germline lookup yields CDR1 KGHSH and CDR2 LQKENI. The CDR3 loop spans 18 amino acids. The CDR3 DNA sequence: TGTGCCAGCTCGCTACGCCCTAGTACTAGCGGAGGGCGCAATGAGCAGTTCTTC. This encodes CASSLRPSTSGGRNEQFF.

This clonotype occurred a few times. V and J are TRBV7-2 and TRBJ1-4; 7 nucleotides align to TRBD1. Unmatched junction bases numbered 4, after V lost 1 base and J lost 5 bases. The CDR3 covers 15 residues. Germline lookup yields CDR1 SGHTA and CDR2 FQGNSA. Written as DNA, the CDR3 is TGTGCCAGCAGCTTAGAAGGGACAGTGAATGAAAAACTGTTTTTT. Translating it yields CASSLEGTVNEKLFF.

Only a few counts were recorded for this clonotype. J is TRBJ2-5 and V is TRBV29-1; no reliable D call. This CDR3 is built from 13 residues. Trimming took 4 bases from V and 2 from J, leaving 11 bases between them. Germline CDR1 SQVTM, CDR2 ANQGSEA. The CDR3: CSVVSVGQETQYF. The CDR3 nucleotides are TGCAGCGTTGTCAGCGTTGGTCAAGAGACCCAGTACTTC. Full variable domain (missing parts from reference TRBV29-1 and TRBJ2-5): SAVISQKPSRDICQRGTSLTIQCQVDSQVTMMFWYRQQPGQSLTLIATANQGSEATYESGFVIDKFPISRPNLTFSTLTVSNMSPEDSSIYLCSVVSVGQETQYFGPGTRLLVL.

The chain combines TRBV12-3 or TRBV12-4 with TRBJ1-1; 8 bases line up with TRBD1. This CDR3 has 16 amino acids. The ends lost 9 bases at V and 4 bases at J; junction bases unmatched: 16. The CDR3 sequence is CASYPQGAGRGTEAFF. The CDR3 coding sequence is TGTGCCAGTTACCCTCAGGGGGCCGGGAGGGGCACTGAAGCTTTCTTT.

The chain recombines TRBV5-1 with TRBJ2-1, with a tentative D call TRBD1 (5 bases). The germline V and J ends were trimmed by 7 bases and 9 bases, with 14 bases remaining between them. This CDR3 region has 12 residues. The germline CDR1 and CDR2 sequences are SGHRS and YFSETQ. CDR3 sequence (DNA): TGCGCCAGCGGAAATCAGGGTGCTGAGCAGTTCTTC. It yields the protein CASGNQGAEQFF. Looking up the rest from reference TRBV5-1 and TRBJ2-1 gives the full variable domain: KAGVTQTPRYLIKTRGQQVTLSCSPISGHRSVSWYQQTPGQGLQFLFEYFSETQRNKGNFPGRFSGRQFSNSRSEMNVSTLELGDSALYLCASGNQGAEQFFGPGTRLTVL.

V and J are TRBV2 and TRBJ1-1; the D gene is possibly TRBD1 (5 bases). Germline CDR1 reads SNHLY; CDR2 reads FYNNEI. This CDR3 contains 17 residues. The V end lost 0 bases, the J end lost 3 bases, and 17 bases lay between the germline ends. CDR3: CASSEAPWKRDHTEAFF. In nucleotides, the CDR3 is TGTGCCAGCAGTGAAGCCCCTTGGAAGAGGGACCACACTGAAGCTTTCTTT.

V gene TRBV28 combines with J gene TRBJ1-5; 11 bases fit TRBD1. This CDR3 spans 15 amino acids. CDR1 and CDR2 (germline): MDHEN, SYDVKM. V lost 6 bases and J lost 5; bases outside the gene matches: 6. CDR3 coding DNA: TGTGCCAGCAGCCCTAGGACAGGGGGCTATCAGCCCCAGCATTTT. Its protein is CASSPRTGGYQPQHF.

The chain links TRBV5-1 to TRBJ2-7; the D gene is possibly TRBD1 (6 bases). Trimming shortened V by 7 bases and J by 4 bases, and 21 bases separated the two germline ends. The CDR3 has 15 amino acids. CDR1 and CDR2 (germline): SGHRS, YFSETQ. The CDR3 region is CASAMGDKKGYEQYF. CDR3 in DNA: TGCGCCAGCGCGATGGGGGACAAGAAAGGGTACGAGCAGTACTTC.

The CDR3 here is CSVPQGLVRKPGEQFF. CDR3 nucleotides: TGCAGCGTCCCCCAAGGGTTGGTTAGGAAACCGGGTGAGCAGTTCTTC. This chain joins TRBV29-1 and TRBJ2-1; D remains ambiguous. Germline values: CDR1 SQVTM, CDR2 ANQGSEA. The CDR3 runs 16 residues. V lost 6 bases and J lost 9, with 27 bases in between.

The chain has TRBV6-2 or TRBV6-3 and TRBJ2-1; 7 bases are a match to TRBD2. The trim removed 0 bases at V and 2 bases at J, leaving 4 bases unmatched. This CDR3 is built from 16 residues. Germline loops: CDR1 MNHEY, CDR2 SVGEGT. The CDR3 is CASSYSRAGTYNEQFF. In DNA form, the CDR3 reads TGTGCCAGCAGTTACTCAAGAGCGGGAACCTACAATGAGCAGTTCTTC.

This clonotype was seen a handful of times. The chain is built from TRBV7-9 and TRBJ2-1; D ambiguous. Germline V gives CDR1 SEHNR, CDR2 FQNEAQ (reference sequence). The CDR3 is 18 amino acids. V lost 3 bases and J 0 bases, leaving 18 bases between the germline ends. The CDR3 sequence is CASSFAIPTTSSYNEQFF. CDR3 nucleotides: TGTGCCAGCAGCTTCGCCATACCTACTACCAGCTCCTACAATGAGCAGTTCTTC.